The rows below give T cell receptor beta chains drawn from one sample of a study of blood T cell repertoires in COVID-19. Sequencing was performed with immunoSEQ multiplex PCR; in TCRdb, only in-frame clones are kept and a portion is missing. The sample has under 250,000 clones, 80% seen once; the top ten hold 5.5%. The material sequenced was peripheral blood. The source is a woman aged 70-85 years with acute or convalescent COVID-19. The CDR3 runs from the conserved cysteine through the conserved F or W. Each record gives: clone size, D gene, V gene, J gene, CDR3 DNA, CDR3 protein. D genes are given only for firm matches. Clone size, where shown, is once, few, many, or a class for clones that have expanded.

clone_size: .
d_call: .
v_call: TRBV5-1
j_call: TRBJ1-6
cdr3_nt: TGCGCCAGCAGCTTGGAACCAGGGCCTATTAGTTATAATTCACCCCTCCACTTT
cdr3_aa: CASSLEPGPISYNSPLHF

clone_size: .
d_call: .
v_call: TRBV9
j_call: TRBJ2-4
cdr3_nt: TGTGCCAGCAGCGTAGCTGAGGGCTGGCACATTCAGTACTTC
cdr3_aa: CASSVAEGWHIQYF

clone_size: .
d_call: .
v_call: TRBV27
j_call: TRBJ1-6
cdr3_nt: TGTGCCAGCAGTCCCCGCAGTTGGGAGTGGAATTCACCCCTCCACTTT
cdr3_aa: CASSPRSWEWNSPLHF

clone_size: .
d_call: TRBD2
v_call: TRBV2
j_call: TRBJ2-1
cdr3_nt: TGTGCCTCCCAGGGCGGGAGTCTCTACAATGAGCAGTTCTTC
cdr3_aa: CASQGGSLYNEQFF

clone_size: .
d_call: .
v_call: TRBV5-1
j_call: TRBJ2-5
cdr3_nt: TGCGCCAGCAGCTTCGAGGCGGGCCTTCAAGAGACTCAGTACTTC
cdr3_aa: CASSFEAGLQETQYF

clone_size: many
d_call: .
v_call: TRBV19
j_call: TRBJ1-2
cdr3_nt: TGTGCCAGTAGTATTACTGGGGGCGCCAACTATGGCTACACCTTC
cdr3_aa: CASSITGGANYGYTF

clone_size: once
d_call: TRBD2
v_call: TRBV7-3
j_call: TRBJ2-1
cdr3_nt: TGTGCCAGCAGCTTAATCGCGGGAGCGGTCTACAATGAGCAGTTCTTC
cdr3_aa: CASSLIAGAVYNEQFF

clone_size: .
d_call: .
v_call: TRBV20-1
j_call: TRBJ2-4
cdr3_nt: TGCAGTGCAACGGACGGGGACATTCAGTACTTC
cdr3_aa: CSATDGDIQYF

clone_size: .
d_call: TRBD1
v_call: TRBV28
j_call: TRBJ1-6
cdr3_nt: TGTGCCAGCAGTACACCCGGGACAGGGATCTTCAGCTCCTATAATTCACCCCTCCACTTT
cdr3_aa: CASSTPGTGIFSSYNSPLHF

clone_size: few
d_call: TRBD1
v_call: TRBV2
j_call: TRBJ1-6
cdr3_nt: TGTGCCAGCAGTGGACAGGGGTGGAATTCACCCCTCCACTTT
cdr3_aa: CASSGQGWNSPLHF

clone_size: .
d_call: TRBD1
v_call: TRBV5-4
j_call: TRBJ1-2
cdr3_nt: TGTGCCAGCAGCTTTTACAGGGGGCAAGGCTATGGCTACACCTTC
cdr3_aa: CASSFYRGQGYGYTF

clone_size: few
d_call: .
v_call: TRBV9
j_call: TRBJ2-3
cdr3_nt: TGTGCCAGCAGCGTATGGGGGAGGATTGCAGATACGCAGTATTTT
cdr3_aa: CASSVWGRIADTQYF

clone_size: .
d_call: .
v_call: TRBV29-1
j_call: TRBJ2-1
cdr3_nt: TGCAGCGGGGGCGGGTCGGGTTCCTACAATGAGCAGTTCTTC
cdr3_aa: CSGGGSGSYNEQFF

clone_size: .
d_call: .
v_call: TRBV28
j_call: TRBJ1-5
cdr3_nt: TGTGCCAGCAGTGCAGATACCCTCAATCAGCCCCAGCATTTT
cdr3_aa: CASSADTLNQPQHF

clone_size: many
d_call: .
v_call: TRBV5-5
j_call: TRBJ2-3
cdr3_nt: TGTGCCAGCAGCTCCCTCACCCAGACAGCTAGCACAGATACGCAGTATTTT
cdr3_aa: CASSSLTQTASTDTQYF

clone_size: .
d_call: .
v_call: TRBV6-6
j_call: TRBJ2-7
cdr3_nt: TGTGCCAGCAGCCCCGTGGGGGGCGAGCAGTACTTC
cdr3_aa: CASSPVGGEQYF

clone_size: .
d_call: TRBD1
v_call: TRBV4-1
j_call: TRBJ2-1
cdr3_nt: TGCGCCAGCAGCCAAGACCGGGACAGCTACAATGAGCAGTTCTTC
cdr3_aa: CASSQDRDSYNEQFF

clone_size: .
d_call: TRBD2
v_call: TRBV28
j_call: TRBJ2-1
cdr3_nt: TGTGCCAGCAACGTAGCGGGAACCTCCTACAATGAGCAGTTCTTC
cdr3_aa: CASNVAGTSYNEQFF

clone_size: .
d_call: .
v_call: TRBV15
j_call: TRBJ2-5
cdr3_nt: TGTGCCACCAGCAGAGCCCCGGACTATCCGCCAGAGACCCAGTACTTC
cdr3_aa: CATSRAPDYPPETQYF

clone_size: .
d_call: TRBD2
v_call: TRBV5-1
j_call: TRBJ2-2
cdr3_nt: TGCGCCAGCAGCAGGGGACTAGCGGGAACTAACACCGGGGAGCTGTTTTTT
cdr3_aa: CASSRGLAGTNTGELFF

clone_size: .
d_call: TRBD2
v_call: TRBV4-2
j_call: TRBJ2-2
cdr3_nt: TGTGCCAGCAGCCAAGACTCGCTAGCGGGAACCGGGGAGCTGTTTTTT
cdr3_aa: CASSQDSLAGTGELFF

clone_size: .
d_call: .
v_call: TRBV18
j_call: TRBJ2-2
cdr3_nt: TGTGCCAGCTCACCAAGTCAGGCGAACACCGGGGAGCTGTTTTTT
cdr3_aa: CASSPSQANTGELFF